This TCR beta chain derives from a study of CD8 T cells in Susac syndrome. The CDR3 contains 18 residues. V trimming: 6 bases; J trimming: 0 bases; junction bases outside the gene matches: 11. The germline CDR1 and CDR2 sequences are MGHRA and YSYEKL. Reverse transcription of roughly 0.5 to 1 ug RNA used random hexamers. TCRdb analysed the immunoSEQ multiplex PCR reads with MiXCR anew, one entry per CDR3 protein. The table records some 240,000 distinct CDR3 sequences, 96% of them present only once. The sample comprised CD4+ T cells from PBMCs. V usage is TRBV4-1 and J usage is TRBJ2-2; 9 bases line up with TRBD1. This TCR was sampled from a human donor with Susac syndrome. The CDR3 protein is CASSLPGTGIANTGELFF. Here the CDR3 DNA reads TGCGCCAGCAGTCTCCCCGGGACAGGGATCGCGAACACCGGGGAGCTGTTTTTT.